The 2 T cell receptor beta chains reported below all come from one sample, sequenced in a study of cytomegalovirus exposure and HLA in healthy donors. The assay was immunoSEQ multiplex PCR, and TCRdb's table has in-frame clones only and misses some. The table lists about 130,000 clones, roughly 95% of them singletons. The specimen was PBMCs. Receptors were obtained from a man aged 18-30 years in good health and CMV-seronegative.

The J gene is TRBJ2-3, the V gene TRBV2; possible D gene TRBD1, 6 bases. V was trimmed by 6 bases and J by 2 bases, leaving 15 bases between them. The CDR3 totals 15 residues. The V gene's germline CDR1 is SNHLY and CDR2 FYNNEI. CDR3 sequence (DNA): TGTGCCAGCAGCCCTACAGGGTTGCCCACAGATACGCAGTATTTT. It yields the protein CASSPTGLPTDTQYF.

This chain joins TRBV18 and TRBJ1-5; 7 bases match TRBD1. CDR3 length equals 17 residues. Germline V CDR1 and CDR2: KGHSH, LQKENI. Germline trimming cut 3 bases from V and 1 base from J; bases unmatched to any gene: 9. The CDR3 sequence is CASSPSGTEGSNQPQHF. CDR3 DNA: TGTGCCAGCTCACCTTCCGGGACAGAGGGGAGCAATCAGCCCCAGCATTTT.